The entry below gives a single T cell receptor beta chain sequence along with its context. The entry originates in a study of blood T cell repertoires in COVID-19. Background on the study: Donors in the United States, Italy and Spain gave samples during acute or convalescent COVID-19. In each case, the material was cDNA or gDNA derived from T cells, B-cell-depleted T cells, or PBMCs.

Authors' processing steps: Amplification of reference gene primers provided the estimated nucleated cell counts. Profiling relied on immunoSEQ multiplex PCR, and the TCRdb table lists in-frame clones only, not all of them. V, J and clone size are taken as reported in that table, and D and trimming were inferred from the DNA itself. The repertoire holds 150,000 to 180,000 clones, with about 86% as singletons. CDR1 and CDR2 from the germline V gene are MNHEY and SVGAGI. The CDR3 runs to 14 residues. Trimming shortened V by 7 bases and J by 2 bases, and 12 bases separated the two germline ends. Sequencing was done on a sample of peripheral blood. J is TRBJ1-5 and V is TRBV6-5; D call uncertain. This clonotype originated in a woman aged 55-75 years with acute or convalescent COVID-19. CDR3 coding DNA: TGTGCCAGCAATGTGGGCGGGCGCAATCAGCCCCAGCATTTT. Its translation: CASNVGGRNQPQHF.